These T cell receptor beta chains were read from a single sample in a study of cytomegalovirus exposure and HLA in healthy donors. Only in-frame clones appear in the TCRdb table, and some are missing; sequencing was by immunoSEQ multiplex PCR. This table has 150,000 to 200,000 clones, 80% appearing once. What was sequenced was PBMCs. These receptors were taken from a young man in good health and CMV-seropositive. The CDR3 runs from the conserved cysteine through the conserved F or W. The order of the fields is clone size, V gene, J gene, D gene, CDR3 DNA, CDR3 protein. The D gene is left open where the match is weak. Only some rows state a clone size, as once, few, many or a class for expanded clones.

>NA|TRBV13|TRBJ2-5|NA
TGTGCCAGCAGCCCGGAGGGGAGTAACAGGTTAGAGACCCAGTACTTC
CASSPEGSNRLETQYF
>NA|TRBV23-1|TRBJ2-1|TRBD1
TGCGCCAGCACAGGGCAGGGGGCGAGACGCTATGAGCAGTTCTTC
CASTGQGARRYEQFF
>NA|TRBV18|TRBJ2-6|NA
TGTGCCAGCTCACCGACACATCCGGCCAACGTCCTGACTTTC
CASSPTHPANVLTF
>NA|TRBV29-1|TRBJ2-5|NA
TGCAGCGTTGAAGTGTACCAGGGGATGCAGTACTTC
CSVEVYQGMQYF
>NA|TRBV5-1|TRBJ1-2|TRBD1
TGCGCCAGCCAGGCGGGACAGAACACTCTCTATGGCTACACCTTC
CASQAGQNTLYGYTF
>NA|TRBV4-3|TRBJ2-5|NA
TGCGCCAGCAGCCAACGATGGACGGGAAAAGAGACCCAGTACTTC
CASSQRWTGKETQYF
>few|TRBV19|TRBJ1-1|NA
TGTGCCACTCAAAGGGGGGGCGCGGCTGAAGCTTTCTTT
CATQRGGAAEAFF
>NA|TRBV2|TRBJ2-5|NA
TGTGCCAGCAGAGCGGGACGAACAGGGACGCAGGAGACCCAGTACTTC
CASRAGRTGTQETQYF
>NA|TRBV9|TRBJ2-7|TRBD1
TGTGCCAGCAGCGTATGGGACAGGGGTGGTGGCGAGCAGTACTTC
CASSVWDRGGGEQYF
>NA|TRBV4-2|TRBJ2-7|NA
TGTGCCAGCGGCCAAGACAAAGCACCCTGGTACGAGCAGTACTTC
CASGQDKAPWYEQYF
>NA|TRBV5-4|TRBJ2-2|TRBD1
TGTGCCAGCAGCTTACAGGGGACCGGGGAGCTGTTTTTT
CASSLQGTGELFF
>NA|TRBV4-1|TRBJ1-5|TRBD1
TGCGCCAGCAGCCAACCCGGGACAGGGGGCAATCAGCCCCAGCATTTT
CASSQPGTGGNQPQHF
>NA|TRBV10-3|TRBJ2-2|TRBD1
TGTGCCATCAGTGAGCCCGGGACAGGGCACACCGGGGAGCTGTTTTTT
CAISEPGTGHTGELFF
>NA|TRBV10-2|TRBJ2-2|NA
TGCGCCAGCAGTGACACAATTAGCCTTGGCACCGGGGAGCTGTTTTTT
CASSDTISLGTGELFF
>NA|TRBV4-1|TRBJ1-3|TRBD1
TGCGCCAGCAGCCAAGGACAGGGCTCTGGAAACACCATATATTTT
CASSQGQGSGNTIYF
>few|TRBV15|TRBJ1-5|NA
TGTGCCACCAGCAGAGACCCCGGGAGCAATCAGCCCCAGCATTTT
CATSRDPGSNQPQHF
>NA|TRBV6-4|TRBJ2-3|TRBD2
TGTGCCAGCAGTGACTCGACTAGTGGGGGGGCAGATACGCAGTATTTT
CASSDSTSGGADTQYF
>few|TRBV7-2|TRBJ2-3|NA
TGTGCCAGCAGCTTAGTGGGGGGGCCACCTAGCACAGATACGCAGTATTTT
CASSLVGGPPSTDTQYF
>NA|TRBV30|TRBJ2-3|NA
TGTGCCTGGTCCCGGGGTATAGAAGCAGATACGCAGTATTTT
CAWSRGIEADTQYF
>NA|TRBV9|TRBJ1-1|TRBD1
TGTGCCAGCAGCGTTTCGGGACAGCTAGCTTCCACTGAAGCTTTCTTT
CASSVSGQLASTEAFF
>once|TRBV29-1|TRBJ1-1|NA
TGCAGCGTTACCTCACAGGGATACACTGAAGCTTTCTTT
CSVTSQGYTEAFF
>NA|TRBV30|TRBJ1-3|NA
TGTGCCTGGAGTGACGGGAGCTCTGGAAACACCATATATTTT
CAWSDGSSGNTIYF
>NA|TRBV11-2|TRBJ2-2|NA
TGTGCCAGCAGCTCCGGGAAATACACCGGGGAGCTGTTTTTT
CASSSGKYTGELFF
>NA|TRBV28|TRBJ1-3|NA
TGTGCCAGCAGTTTAGGAGTAAGAGACTGGTCCTTT
CASSLGVRDWSF
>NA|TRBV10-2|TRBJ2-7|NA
TGCGCCAGCAGGGACGGGGACACAGGACGGGAGCAGTACTTC
CASRDGDTGREQYF
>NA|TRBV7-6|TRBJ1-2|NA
TGTGCCAGCAGCTTAGCCGGACAGTCCTCTCCCTATGGCTACACCTTC
CASSLAGQSSPYGYTF
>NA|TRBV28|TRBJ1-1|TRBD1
TGTGCCAGCAGTTCACGGAGCAGGGGGCTGAGTGAAGCTTTCTTT
CASSSRSRGLSEAFF
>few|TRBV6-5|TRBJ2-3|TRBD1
TGTGCCAGCAGCATGACAGGGAGCACAGATACGCAGTATTTT
CASSMTGSTDTQYF
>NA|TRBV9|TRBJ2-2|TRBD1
TGTGCCAGCAGCCCACAAGGACAGGGGGCGAACGGGGAGCTGTTTTTT
CASSPQGQGANGELFF
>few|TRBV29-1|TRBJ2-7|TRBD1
TGCAGCGTGGGGGACAGTGCCTACGAGCAGTACTTC
CSVGDSAYEQYF
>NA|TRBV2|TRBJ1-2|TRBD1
TGTGCCAGCAGTGAAGGACAGGGTTGGGGCTACACCTTC
CASSEGQGWGYTF
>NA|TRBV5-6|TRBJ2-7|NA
TGTGCCAGCAGCGCTAAGGGGATCGCCTACGAGCAGTACTTC
CASSAKGIAYEQYF
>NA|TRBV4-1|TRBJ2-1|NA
TGCGCCAGCAGCCAAGTTTGGACTAGTGGGGGGCAGAGTGGGAATGAGCAGTTCTTC
CASSQVWTSGGQSGNEQFF